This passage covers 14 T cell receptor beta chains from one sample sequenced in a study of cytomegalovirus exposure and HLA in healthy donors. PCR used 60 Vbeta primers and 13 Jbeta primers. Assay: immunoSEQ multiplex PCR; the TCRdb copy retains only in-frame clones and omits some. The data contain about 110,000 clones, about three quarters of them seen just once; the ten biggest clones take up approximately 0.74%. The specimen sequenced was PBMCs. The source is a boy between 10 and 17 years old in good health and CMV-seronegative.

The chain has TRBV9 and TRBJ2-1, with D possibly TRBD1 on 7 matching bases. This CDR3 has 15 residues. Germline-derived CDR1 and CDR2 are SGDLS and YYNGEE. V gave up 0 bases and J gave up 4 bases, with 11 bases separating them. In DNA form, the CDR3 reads TGTGCCAGCAGCGTAGTGGCAGGGGGGTACAATGAGCAGTTCTTC. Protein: CASSVVAGGYNEQFF. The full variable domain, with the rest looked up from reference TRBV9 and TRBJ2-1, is DSGVTQTPKHLITATGQRVTLRCSPRSGDLSVYWYQQSLDQGLQFLIQYYNGEERAKGNILERFSAQQFPDLHSELNLSSLELGDSALYFCASSVVAGGYNEQFFGPGTRLTVL.

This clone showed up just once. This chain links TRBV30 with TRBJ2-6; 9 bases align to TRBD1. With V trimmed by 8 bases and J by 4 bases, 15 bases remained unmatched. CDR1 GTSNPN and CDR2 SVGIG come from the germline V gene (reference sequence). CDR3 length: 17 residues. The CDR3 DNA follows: TGTGCCCGTCGGAATGGGGACAGGGATCTAGGGGCCAACGTCCTGACTTTC. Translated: CARRNGDRDLGANVLTF.

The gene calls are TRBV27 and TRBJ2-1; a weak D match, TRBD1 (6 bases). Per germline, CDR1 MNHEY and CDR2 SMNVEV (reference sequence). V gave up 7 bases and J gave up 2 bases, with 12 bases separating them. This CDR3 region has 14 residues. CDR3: CASMTGTPYNEQFF. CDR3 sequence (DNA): TGTGCCAGCATGACCGGGACACCCTACAATGAGCAGTTCTTC.

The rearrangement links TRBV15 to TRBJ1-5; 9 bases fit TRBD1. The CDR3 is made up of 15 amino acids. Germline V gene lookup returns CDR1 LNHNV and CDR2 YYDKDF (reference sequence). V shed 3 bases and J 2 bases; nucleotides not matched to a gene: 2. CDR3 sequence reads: CATSRGQGRNQPQHF. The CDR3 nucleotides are TGTGCCACCAGCAGGGGACAGGGCCGCAATCAGCCCCAGCATTTT. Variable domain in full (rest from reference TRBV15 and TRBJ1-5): DAMVIQNPRYQVTQFGKPVTLSCSQTLNHNVMYWYQQKSSQAPKLLFHYYDKDFNNEADTPDNFQSRRPNTSFCFLDIRSPGLGDTAMYLCATSRGQGRNQPQHFGDGTRLSIL.

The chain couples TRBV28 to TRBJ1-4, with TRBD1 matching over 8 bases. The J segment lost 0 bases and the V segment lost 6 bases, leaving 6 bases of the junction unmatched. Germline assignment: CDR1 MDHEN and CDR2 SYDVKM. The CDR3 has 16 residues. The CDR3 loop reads CASRRTGPSTNEKLFF. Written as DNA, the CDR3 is TGTGCCAGCAGGCGGACAGGGCCTTCAACTAATGAAAAACTGTTTTTT.

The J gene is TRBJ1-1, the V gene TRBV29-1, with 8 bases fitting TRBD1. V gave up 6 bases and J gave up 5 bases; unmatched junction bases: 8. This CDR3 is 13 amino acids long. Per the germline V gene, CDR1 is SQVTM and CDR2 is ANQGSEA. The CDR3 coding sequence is TGCAGCGTCTCCAGGGGGCATGAAACTGAAGCTTTCTTT. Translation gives CSVSRGHETEAFF.

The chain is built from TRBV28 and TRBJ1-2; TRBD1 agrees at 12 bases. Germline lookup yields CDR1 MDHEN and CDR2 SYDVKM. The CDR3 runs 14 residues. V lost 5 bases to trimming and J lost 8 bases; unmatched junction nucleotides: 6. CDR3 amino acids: CASSDPGTGGGYTF. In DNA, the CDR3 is TGTGCCAGCAGTGACCCCGGGACAGGGGGCGGCTACACCTTC.

The CDR3 DNA reads TGTGCCAGTAGCACAGACAGCACCTACGAGCAGTACTTC. Amino acid sequence: CASSTDSTYEQYF. The chain carries TRBV19 and TRBJ2-7, with a tentative D call TRBD1 (5 bases). In germline, CDR1 is LNHDA, CDR2 SQIVND (reference sequence). The CDR3 totals 13 residues. Trimming took 6 bases from V and 2 from J, leaving 11 bases between them.

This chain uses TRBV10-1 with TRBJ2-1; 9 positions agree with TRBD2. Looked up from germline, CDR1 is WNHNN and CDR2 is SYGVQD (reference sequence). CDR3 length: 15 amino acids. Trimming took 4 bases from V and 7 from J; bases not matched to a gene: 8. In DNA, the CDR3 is TGCGCCAGCAGTGTGATGGGACTAGCTTTGAATGAGCAGTTCTTC. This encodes CASSVMGLALNEQFF.

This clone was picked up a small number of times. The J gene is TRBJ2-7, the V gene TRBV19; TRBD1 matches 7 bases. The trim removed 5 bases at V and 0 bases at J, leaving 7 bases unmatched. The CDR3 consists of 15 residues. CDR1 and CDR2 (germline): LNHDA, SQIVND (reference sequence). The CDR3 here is CASSPQTGSSYEQYF. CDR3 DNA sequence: TGTGCCAGTAGTCCGCAGACAGGGAGCTCCTACGAGCAGTACTTC.

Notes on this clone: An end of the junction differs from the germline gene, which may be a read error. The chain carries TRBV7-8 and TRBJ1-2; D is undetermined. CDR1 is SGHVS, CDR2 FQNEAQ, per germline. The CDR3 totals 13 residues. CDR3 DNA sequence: TGTGCCAGCAGATTAGGTGGGCAACCGGGCTACACCTTC. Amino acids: CASRLGGQPGYTF. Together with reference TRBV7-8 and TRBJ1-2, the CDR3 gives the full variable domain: GAGVSQSPRYKVAKRGQDVALRCDPISGHVSLFWYQQALGQGPEFLTYFQNEAQLDKSGLPSDRFFAERPEGSVSTLKIQRTQQEDSAVYLCASRLGGQPGYTFGSGTRLTVV.

The CDR3 DNA follows: TGCGCCAGCAGACCGTTGGGGCTAGCGGGAGGGAGTGACTACAATGAGCAGTTCTTC. Amino acids: CASRPLGLAGGSDYNEQFF. The rearrangement joins TRBV5-1 to TRBJ2-1; 12 nucleotides agree with TRBD2. V shed 5 bases, J shed 3 bases, and the junction held 15 bases outside the gene matches. CDR3 length: 19 amino acids. Germline lookup yields CDR1 SGHRS and CDR2 YFSETQ.

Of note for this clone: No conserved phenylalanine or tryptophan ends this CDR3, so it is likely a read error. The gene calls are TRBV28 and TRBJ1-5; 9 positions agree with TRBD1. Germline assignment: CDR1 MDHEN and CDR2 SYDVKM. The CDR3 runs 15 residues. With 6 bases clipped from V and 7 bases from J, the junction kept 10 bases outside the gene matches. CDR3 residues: CASRGRDRALQPQHV. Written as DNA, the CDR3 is TGTGCCAGCAGAGGCCGGGACAGGGCGCTCCAGCCCCAGCATGTT.

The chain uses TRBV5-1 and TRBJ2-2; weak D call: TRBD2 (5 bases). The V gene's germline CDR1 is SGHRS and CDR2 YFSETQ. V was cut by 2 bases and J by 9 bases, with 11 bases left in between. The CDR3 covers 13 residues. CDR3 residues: CASSFDAGRELFF. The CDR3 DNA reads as TGCGCCAGCAGCTTTGATGCGGGTCGGGAGCTGTTTTTT.